The rows below give T cell receptor beta chains drawn from one sample of a study of blood T cell repertoires in COVID-19. The protocol was immunoSEQ multiplex PCR, while the TCRdb copy is restricted to in-frame clones and leaves out a portion. Among 350,000 to 550,000 clones listed, about 85% were seen once. The material sequenced was PBMCs or T cells enriched from blood (not recorded which). The receptors originated from a young woman with acute COVID-19. CDR3s include the opening cysteine and the closing phenylalanine or tryptophan. D genes are given only for firm matches. A clone size is listed for some rows: how often the clone was seen (once, few, many), or a class if it is expanded.

V	J	size	D	CDR3	DNA
TRBV24-1	TRBJ2-1	NA	TRBD1	CASSGTGRHEQFF	TGTGCCTCGTCCGGGACAGGGCGGCATGAGCAGTTCTTC
TRBV27	TRBJ2-7	NA	TRBD2	CASSYLYGGGNFYEQYF	TGTGCCAGCAGTTACCTCTATGGGGGGGGTAATTTCTACGAGCAGTACTTC
TRBV25-1	TRBJ1-4	few	NA	CASSYMGQGASEKLFF	TGTGCCAGCAGCTATATGGGCCAGGGTGCATCCGAAAAACTGTTTTTT
TRBV28	TRBJ2-7	NA	NA	CASRTTYEQYF	TGTGCCAGCAGGACTACCTACGAGCAGTACTTC
TRBV27	TRBJ2-4	NA	NA	CASSSDSAKAKNIQYF	TGTGCCAGCAGTTCAGACAGCGCCAAGGCCAAAAACATTCAGTACTTC
TRBV29-1	TRBJ1-2	NA	TRBD1	CSVESRDRGQGGYTF	TGCAGCGTTGAATCCCGGGACAGGGGGCAGGGTGGCTACACCTTC
TRBV28	TRBJ2-7	NA	TRBD2	CASNLAGGAYEQYF	TGTGCCAGTAACCTAGCGGGCGGGGCCTACGAGCAGTACTTC
TRBV6-5	TRBJ1-3	NA	NA	CASSYLGQAKYF	TGTGCCAGCAGTTATTTAGGTCAGGCTAAATATTTT
TRBV9	TRBJ2-1	NA	TRBD2	CASSVSSGNYNEQFF	TGTGCCAGCAGCGTTTCTAGCGGGAACTACAATGAGCAGTTCTTC
TRBV4-1	TRBJ2-3	NA	TRBD2	CASSSGLAMQYF	TGCGCCAGCAGTTCGGGACTAGCGATGCAGTATTTT
TRBV14	TRBJ1-6	NA	TRBD1	CASSQAGTEAYNSPLHF	TGTGCCAGCAGCCAAGCCGGGACAGAGGCCTATAATTCACCCCTCCACTTT
TRBV12-3/TRBV12-4	TRBJ1-5	NA	NA	CASSLGAWQPQHF	TGTGCCAGCAGTTTAGGGGCTTGGCAGCCCCAGCATTTT
TRBV6-5	TRBJ1-3	once	NA	CASKIRNTIYF	TGTGCCAGCAAAATTAGAAACACCATATATTTT
TRBV4-3	TRBJ2-1	NA	NA	CASSQDRGTSYNEQFF	TGCGCCAGCAGCCAAGATCGCGGGACCTCCTACAATGAGCAGTTCTTC
TRBV5-1	TRBJ1-1	NA	TRBD1	CASSLNAQGATEAFF	TGCGCCAGCAGTCTCAATGCACAGGGGGCCACTGAAGCTTTCTTT
TRBV7-2	TRBJ1-6	NA	NA	CASSLQGWGSPLHF	TGTGCCAGCAGCTTACAGGGTTGGGGCTCACCCCTCCACTTT
TRBV9	TRBJ1-5	NA	TRBD1	CASSVEGQGQPQHF	TGTGCCAGCAGCGTAGAGGGACAGGGTCAGCCCCAGCATTTT
TRBV27	TRBJ2-2	NA	TRBD2	CASSLSGTSHTGELFF	TGTGCCAGCAGTTTATCAGGGACTAGCCACACCGGGGAGCTGTTTTTT
TRBV7-2	TRBJ2-7	NA	NA	CASSWSDEQYF	TGTGCCAGCAGCTGGAGCGACGAGCAGTACTTC
TRBV30	TRBJ1-1	NA	NA	CAWSVLGGYLLNTEAFF	TGTGCCTGGAGTGTACTGGGGGGTTATCTCTTGAACACTGAAGCTTTCTTT
TRBV9	TRBJ2-7	NA	TRBD1	CASSPGTGDYEQYF	TGTGCCAGCAGCCCAGGGACAGGGGACTACGAGCAGTACTTC
TRBV19	TRBJ1-2	NA	NA	CASTLRQPGPFSANYGYTF	TGTGCCAGTACCCTACGACAGCCTGGCCCCTTCTCGGCTAACTATGGCTACACCTTC
TRBV10-1	TRBJ2-3	NA	TRBD1	CASSEDRGPTDTQYF	TGCGCCAGCAGTGAGGACAGGGGACCCACAGATACGCAGTATTTT
TRBV6-4	TRBJ1-5	NA	NA	CASSERGKNSNQPQHF	TGTGCCAGCAGTGAAAGAGGGAAAAATAGCAATCAGCCCCAGCATTTT
TRBV3-1/TRBV3-2	TRBJ2-7	NA	NA	CASSQELWSYEQYF	TGTGCCAGCAGCCAAGAATTGTGGAGCTACGAGCAGTACTTC
TRBV27	TRBJ1-4	NA	NA	CASSFSGRDEKLFF	TGTGCCAGCAGTTTTTCAGGTAGAGATGAAAAACTGTTTTTT